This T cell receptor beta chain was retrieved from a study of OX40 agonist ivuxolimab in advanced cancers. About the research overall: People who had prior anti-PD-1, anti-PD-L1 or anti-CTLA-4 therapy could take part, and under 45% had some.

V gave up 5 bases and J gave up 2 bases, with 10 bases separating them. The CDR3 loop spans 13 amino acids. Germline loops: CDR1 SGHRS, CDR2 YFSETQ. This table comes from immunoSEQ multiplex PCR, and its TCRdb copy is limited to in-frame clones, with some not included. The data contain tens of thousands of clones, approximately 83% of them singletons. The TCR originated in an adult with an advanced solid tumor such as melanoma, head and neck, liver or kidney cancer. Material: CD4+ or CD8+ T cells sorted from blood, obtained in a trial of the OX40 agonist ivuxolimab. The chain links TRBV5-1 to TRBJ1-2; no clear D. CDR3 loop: CASSRAVNYGYTF. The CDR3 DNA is TGCGCCAGCAGTAGGGCGGTGAACTATGGCTACACCTTC.